The 27 T cell receptor beta chains given below trace back to one sample, sequenced in a study of blood T cell repertoires in COVID-19. Sequencing was performed with immunoSEQ multiplex PCR; in TCRdb, only in-frame clones are kept and a portion is missing. The sample includes around 250,000 clones, 84% of them seen just once. The specimen was peripheral blood. All receptors derive from a woman aged 40-49 years who had recovered from COVID-19.

The chain is built from TRBV2 and TRBJ1-1; 10 bases match TRBD1. V gave up 3 bases and J gave up 0 bases; unmatched junction bases: 1. Germline CDR1 SNHLY, CDR2 FYNNEI. This CDR3 is 15 amino acids long. This CDR3 reads CASSETGGVNTEAFF. The CDR3 bases are TGTGCCAGCAGTGAGACAGGGGGCGTGAACACTGAAGCTTTCTTT.

This chain joins TRBV5-4 and TRBJ2-3; 7 bases map to TRBD2. The CDR3 is 17 amino acids. Germline V gene data show CDR1 as SGHNT and CDR2 as YYREEE (reference sequence). The J segment lost 0 bases and the V segment lost 4 bases, leaving 11 bases of the junction unmatched. The chain's CDR3 is CASSNGGTYSSTDTQYF. The CDR3 DNA reads as TGTGCCAGCAGCAACGGGGGGACCTACTCTAGCACAGATACGCAGTATTTT.

The gene calls are TRBV29-1 and TRBJ1-2; no clear D. CDR1 and CDR2 (germline): SQVTM, ANQGSEA. This CDR3 region has 12 residues. Trimming cost V 3 bases and J 2 bases, with 7 bases left between them. In DNA, the CDR3 is TGCAGCGTTGAGAAAGAGAACTATGGCTACACCTTC. This sequence encodes CSVEKENYGYTF.

This clone was recorded a few times. J is TRBJ1-5 and V is TRBV7-9, with D maybe TRBD1 (6 bases). V lost 3 bases to trimming and J lost 1 base, with 10 bases between them. CDR3 length equals 15 residues. CDR1 is SEHNR and CDR2 is FQNEAQ in the germline V gene (reference sequence). The CDR3 nucleotides are TGTGCCAGCAGCTTGACAGGAGCCAGCAATCAGCCCCAGCATTTT. This sequence encodes CASSLTGASNQPQHF.

The chain has TRBV11-3 and TRBJ2-1; TRBD1 agrees at 7 bases. V dropped 1 base and J dropped 7; count of bases not matched to a gene: 4. Germline CDR1 reads SGHNT; CDR2 reads YENEEA. CDR3 length: 14 residues. CDR3 in DNA: TGTGCCAGCAGCTTAGTCAGGGGGAAGAATGAGCAGTTCTTC. Residues: CASSLVRGKNEQFF.

V and J are TRBV6-1 and TRBJ2-1; TRBD2 matches at 9 bases. V was pared by 1 base and J by 7 bases, with 5 bases of the junction left unmatched. CDR1 MNHNS and CDR2 SASEGT come from the germline V gene. The CDR3 has 15 amino acids. The CDR3 region has the DNA TGTGCCAGCAGTGAAGTAGCGGGGGCGGGGAATGAGCAGTTCTTC. Its protein product is CASSEVAGAGNEQFF.

This chain links TRBV27 with TRBJ1-1; 10 nucleotides match TRBD1. The CDR3 has 15 amino acids. V lost 5 bases and J lost 4; bases outside the gene matches: 7. CDR1 MNHEY and CDR2 SMNVEV come from the germline V gene (reference sequence). The CDR3 sequence: CASSVTGGLRTEAFF. CDR3 DNA sequence: TGTGCCAGCAGTGTGACAGGGGGCTTGCGCACTGAAGCTTTCTTT.

The chain couples TRBV6-1 to TRBJ1-2; 8 positions match TRBD1. Germline V lookup: CDR1 MNHNS, CDR2 SASEGT. The trim removed 3 bases at V and 4 bases at J, leaving 4 bases unmatched. The CDR3 has 14 residues. CDR3 loop: CASSDRTGLYGYTF. CDR3 nucleotides: TGTGCCAGCAGTGATCGGACAGGGCTCTATGGCTACACCTTC.

This clone was seen only a few times. The rearrangement links TRBV4-1 to TRBJ1-2, with 7 bases aligning to TRBD1. The germline CDR1 and CDR2 sequences are MGHRA and YSYEKL. This CDR3 spans 13 amino acids. J was trimmed by 5 bases and V by 6 bases; bases with no gene match: 6. CDR3 amino acids: CASRRTGDYGYTF. CDR3 coding DNA: TGCGCCAGCAGACGGACAGGCGATTATGGCTACACCTTC.

This chain links TRBV4-1 with TRBJ2-1; D perhaps matches TRBD1 (6 bases). Germline V gene data show CDR1 as MGHRA and CDR2 as YSYEKL. This CDR3 has 17 amino acids. V shed 5 bases and J shed 7 bases, with 24 bases lying between them. CDR3 DNA sequence: TGCGCCAGCAGCAAAACAGGGAACCCGGCCGCGTGGAATGAGCAGTTCTTC. It codes for CASSKTGNPAAWNEQFF.

V is TRBV2 and J is TRBJ1-5; D possibly corresponds to TRBD1 (5 bases). Germline CDR1 is SNHLY and CDR2 is FYNNEI. The germline V and J ends were trimmed by 4 bases and 7 bases, with 11 bases remaining between them. CDR3 length: 13 amino acids. In DNA form, the CDR3 reads TGTGCCAGCAGTGGTAATACAGGCCAGCCCCAGCATTTT. Protein product: CASSGNTGQPQHF. Supplemented by reference TRBV2 and TRBJ1-5, the full variable domain reads EPEVTQTPSHQVTQMGQEVILRCVPISNHLYFYWYRQILGQKVEFLVSFYNNEISEKSEIFDDQFSVERPDGSNFTLKIRSTKLEDSAMYFCASSGNTGQPQHFGDGTRLSIL.

The gene calls are TRBV11-3 and TRBJ2-5; 7 bases match TRBD2. CDR1 is SGHNT, CDR2 YENEEA, per germline. This CDR3 region has 16 residues. With 5 bases clipped from V and 3 bases from J, the junction kept 12 bases outside the gene matches. The CDR3 spells CASSPWEGEGKETQYF. CDR3 nucleotide sequence: TGTGCCAGCAGCCCCTGGGAAGGGGAGGGAAAAGAGACCCAGTACTTC.

There are a few counts of this clone. The chain has TRBV10-1 and TRBJ2-7, with TRBD2 as a possible D gene (5 bases). CDR1 is WNHNN and CDR2 is SYGVQD in the germline V gene (reference sequence). The CDR3 runs to 13 residues. V was cut by 0 bases and J by 7 bases, with 10 bases left in between. CDR3 residues: CASSESQRGEQYF. Here the CDR3 DNA reads TGCGCCAGCAGTGAGTCCCAACGCGGGGAGCAGTACTTC.

The genes are TRBV15 and TRBJ1-3; no firm D call. Trimming took 0 bases from V and 2 from J, leaving 8 bases between them. This CDR3 is built from 15 residues. The V gene's germline CDR1 is LNHNV and CDR2 YYDKDF (reference sequence). DNA of the CDR3: TGTGCCACCAGCAGAGATCTGGCAGCTGGAAACACCATATATTTT. This gives the protein CATSRDLAAGNTIYF.

This clone is a singleton in its sample. The chain is built from TRBV6-1 and TRBJ2-3, with D perhaps TRBD1 (6 bases). Germline V gene sequence: CDR1 MNHNS, CDR2 SASEGT. The CDR3 spans 13 residues. Trimming took off 6 bases at V and 4 bases at J, with 11 bases between the two ends. The CDR3 spells CASSTRQADTQYF. CDR3 coding DNA: TGTGCCAGCAGCACCCGACAGGCAGATACGCAGTATTTT.

The V call is TRBV30, the J call TRBJ1-1; perhaps TRBD1 as D (6 bases). CDR1 is GTSNPN and CDR2 is SVGIG in the germline V gene (reference sequence). The CDR3 extends over 13 amino acids. V dropped 3 bases and J dropped 3 bases, with 11 bases sitting between them. CDR3 DNA sequence: TGTGCCTGGAGAAGGGGGGGCGACACTGAAGCTTTCTTT. The encoded protein is CAWRRGGDTEAFF. Full variable domain (remainder filled in from reference TRBV30 and TRBJ1-1): SQTIHQWPATLVQPVGSPLSLECTVEGTSNPNLYWYRQAAGRGLQLLFYSVGIGQISSEVPQNLSASRPQDRQFILSSKKLLLSDSGFYLCAWRRGGDTEAFFGQGTRLTVV.

This chain connects TRBV6-5 to TRBJ1-2; 7 nucleotides match TRBD1. CDR3 size: 13 residues. J was trimmed by 7 bases and V by 4 bases; bases with no gene match: 6. Germline lookup yields CDR1 MNHEY and CDR2 SVGAGI. CDR3 loop: CASSLNRGRGYTF. In DNA form, the CDR3 reads TGTGCCAGCAGTTTAAACAGGGGCCGTGGCTACACCTTC.

This rearrangement joins TRBV5-4 to TRBJ2-1, with D possibly matching TRBD2 (6 bases). The CDR3 covers 16 residues. The ends were cut back, 2 bases at V and 4 bases at J, with 16 bases in the middle. CDR1 SGHNT and CDR2 YYREEE come from the germline V gene (reference sequence). In nucleotides, the CDR3 is TGTGCCAGCAGCTTTGATCTGGGACTCCAATACAATGAGCAGTTCTTC. This encodes CASSFDLGLQYNEQFF.

The rearrangement uses TRBV29-1 and TRBJ1-2, with 7 nucleotides matching TRBD1. Unmatched junction bases numbered 6, after V lost 6 bases and J lost 5 bases. Germline V gene data show CDR1 as SQVTM and CDR2 as ANQGSEA. CDR3 length: 12 residues. The CDR3 nucleotides are TGCAGCGTGTGGACAGGACGATATGGCTACACCTTC. Its translation is CSVWTGRYGYTF.

The gene calls are TRBV27 and TRBJ2-2; TRBD2 matches 10 bases. The CDR3 loop spans 14 amino acids. The trim removed 11 bases at V and 5 bases at J, leaving 8 bases unmatched. The germline V gene encodes CDR1 MNHEY and CDR2 SMNVEV (reference sequence). CDR3: CASQRGGNTGELFF. DNA for the CDR3: TGTGCCTCTCAGCGGGGGGGCAATACCGGGGAGCTGTTTTTT.

This CDR3 is CAITSSGNANTGELFF. In DNA form, the CDR3 reads TGTGCCATCACCTCATCAGGAAACGCGAACACCGGGGAGCTGTTTTTT. V gene TRBV10-3 combines with J gene TRBJ2-2; D uncertain. Germline V gene lookup returns CDR1 ENHRY and CDR2 SYGVKD. With 7 bases removed from V and 0 bases from J, the gap between germline ends came to 15 bases. The CDR3 is 16 residues long.

This clone has a single count. This chain links TRBV5-1 with TRBJ1-4; no definite D call. V gave up 0 bases and J gave up 6 bases, with 9 bases separating them. This CDR3 spans 14 amino acids. Germline values: CDR1 SGHRS, CDR2 YFSETQ. The CDR3 DNA reads TGCGCCAGCAGCTTGGTTGGTACGGATGAAAAACTGTTTTTT. This encodes CASSLVGTDEKLFF.

This rearrangement joins TRBV19 to TRBJ1-2, with D possibly TRBD1 on 5 matching bases. The length of the CDR3 is 13 residues. The V gene lost 1 base and the J gene lost 4 bases, with 7 bases spanning the gap. Germline CDR1 reads LNHDA; CDR2 reads SQIVND (reference sequence). The CDR3, as DNA: TGTGCCAGTAGTATAGGACAGCCCTATGGCTACACCTTC. Translation: CASSIGQPYGYTF.

This clone appeared a few times. This sequence joins TRBV6-1 and TRBJ2-7; D not resolved. This CDR3 is 14 amino acids long. The germline V gene encodes CDR1 MNHNS and CDR2 SASEGT. With 3 bases removed from V and 0 bases from J, the gap between germline ends came to 9 bases. The CDR3 loop is CASSEAMLSYEQYF. The DNA of the CDR3 is TGTGCCAGCAGTGAGGCCATGCTCTCCTACGAGCAGTACTTC.

The chain links TRBV13 to TRBJ2-2; D perhaps matches TRBD2 (7 bases). The CDR3 loop spans 15 amino acids. The germline gives CDR1 PRHDT, CDR2 FYEKMQ (reference sequence). V gave up 5 bases and J gave up 4 bases, with 14 bases separating them. CDR3 amino acids: CASSQYREGTGELFF. CDR3 bases: TGTGCCAGCAGCCAATACAGGGAGGGCACCGGGGAGCTGTTTTTT.

J is TRBJ1-1 and V is TRBV19; weak D call: TRBD1 (5 bases). The CDR3 totals 14 residues. The V and J ends lost 8 bases and 2 bases respectively, with 15 bases between them. The germline V gene encodes CDR1 LNHDA and CDR2 SQIVND (reference sequence). The CDR3 is CASSPDSYNTEAFF. CDR3 bases: TGTGCCAGTTCGCCCGACAGTTATAACACTGAAGCTTTCTTT.

The J gene is TRBJ2-1, the V gene TRBV6-5; a weak D match, TRBD2 (5 bases). The ends were cut back, 2 bases at V and 0 bases at J, with 5 bases in the middle. Germline V gene data show CDR1 as MNHEY and CDR2 as SVGAGI. The CDR3 spans 14 residues. The CDR3 DNA follows: TGTGCCAGCAGTTACCGGGACTCCTACAATGAGCAGTTCTTC. Translated: CASSYRDSYNEQFF.